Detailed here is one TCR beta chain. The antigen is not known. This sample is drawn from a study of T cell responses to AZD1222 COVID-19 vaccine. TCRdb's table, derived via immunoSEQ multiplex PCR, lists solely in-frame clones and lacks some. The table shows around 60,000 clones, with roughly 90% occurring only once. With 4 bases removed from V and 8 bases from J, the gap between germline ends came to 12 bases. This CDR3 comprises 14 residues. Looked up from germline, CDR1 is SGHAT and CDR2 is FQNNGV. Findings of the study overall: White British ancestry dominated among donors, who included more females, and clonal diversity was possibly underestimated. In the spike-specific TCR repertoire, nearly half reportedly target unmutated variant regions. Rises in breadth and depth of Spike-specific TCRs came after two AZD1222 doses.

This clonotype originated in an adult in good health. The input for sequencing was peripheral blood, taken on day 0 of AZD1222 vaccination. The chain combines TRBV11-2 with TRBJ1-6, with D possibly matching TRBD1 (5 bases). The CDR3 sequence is CASSYLDNYSPLHF. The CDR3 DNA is TGTGCCAGCAGCTATTTGGACAACTATTCACCCCTCCACTTT.